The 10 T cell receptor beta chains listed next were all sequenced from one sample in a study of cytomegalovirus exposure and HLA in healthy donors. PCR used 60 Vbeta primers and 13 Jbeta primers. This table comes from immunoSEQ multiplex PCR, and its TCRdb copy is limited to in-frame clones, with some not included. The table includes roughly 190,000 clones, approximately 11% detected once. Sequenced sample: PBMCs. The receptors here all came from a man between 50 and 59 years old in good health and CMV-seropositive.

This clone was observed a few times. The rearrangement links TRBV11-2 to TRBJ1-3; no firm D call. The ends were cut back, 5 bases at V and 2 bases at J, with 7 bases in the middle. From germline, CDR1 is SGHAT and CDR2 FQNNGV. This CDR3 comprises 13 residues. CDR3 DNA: TGTGCCAGCAGCGGCAGTCCTGGAAACACCATATATTTT. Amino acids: CASSGSPGNTIYF.

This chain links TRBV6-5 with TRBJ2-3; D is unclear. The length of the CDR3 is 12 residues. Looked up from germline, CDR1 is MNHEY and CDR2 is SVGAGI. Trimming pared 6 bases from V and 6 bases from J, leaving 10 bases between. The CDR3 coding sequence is TGTGCCAGCAGGGCGGAAGCGGATACGCAGTATTTT. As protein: CASRAEADTQYF.

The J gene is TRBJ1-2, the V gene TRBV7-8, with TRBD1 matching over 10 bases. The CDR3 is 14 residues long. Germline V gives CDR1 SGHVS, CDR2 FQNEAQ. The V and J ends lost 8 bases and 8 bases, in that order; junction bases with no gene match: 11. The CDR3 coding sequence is TGTGCCAGCGACAGGGGGCAATCATCGGGCGGCTACACCTTC. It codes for CASDRGQSSGGYTF. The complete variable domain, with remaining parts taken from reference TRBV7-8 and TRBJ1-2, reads GAGVSQSPRYKVAKRGQDVALRCDPISGHVSLFWYQQALGQGPEFLTYFQNEAQLDKSGLPSDRFFAERPEGSVSTLKIQRTQQEDSAVYLCASDRGQSSGGYTFGSGTRLTVV.

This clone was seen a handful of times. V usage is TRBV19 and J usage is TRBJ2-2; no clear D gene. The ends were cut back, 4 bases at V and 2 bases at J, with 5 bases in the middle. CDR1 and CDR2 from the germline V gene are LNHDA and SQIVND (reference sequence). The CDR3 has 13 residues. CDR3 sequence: CASSNLNTGELFF. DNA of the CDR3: TGTGCCAGTAGTAACTTAAACACCGGGGAGCTGTTTTTT.

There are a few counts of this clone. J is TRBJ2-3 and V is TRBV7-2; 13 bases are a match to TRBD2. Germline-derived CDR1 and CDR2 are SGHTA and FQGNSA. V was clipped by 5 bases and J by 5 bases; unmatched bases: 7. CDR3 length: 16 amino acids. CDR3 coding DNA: TGTGCCAGCAGCCGGCGACTAGCGGGGGGAATAGATACGCAGTATTTT. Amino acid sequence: CASSRRLAGGIDTQYF.

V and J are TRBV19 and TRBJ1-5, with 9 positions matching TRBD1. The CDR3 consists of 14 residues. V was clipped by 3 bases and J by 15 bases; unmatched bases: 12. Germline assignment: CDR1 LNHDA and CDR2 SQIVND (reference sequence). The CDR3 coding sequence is TGTGCCAGTAGTATCGGTACAGGGGGCGAGGAGCGGCATTTT. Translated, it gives CASSIGTGGEERHF. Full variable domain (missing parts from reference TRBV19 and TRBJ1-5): DGGITQSPKYLFRKEGQNVTLSCEQNLNHDAMYWYRQDPGQGLRLIYYSQIVNDFQKGDIAEGYSVSREKKESFPLTVTSAQKNPTAFYLCASSIGTGGEERHFGDGTRLSIL.

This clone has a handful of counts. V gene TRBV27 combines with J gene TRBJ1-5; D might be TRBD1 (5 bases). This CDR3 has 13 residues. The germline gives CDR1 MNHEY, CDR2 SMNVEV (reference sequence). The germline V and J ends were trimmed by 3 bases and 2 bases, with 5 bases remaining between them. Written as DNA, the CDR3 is TGTGCCAGCAGTTTGGGGCGCAATCAGCCCCAGCATTTT. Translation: CASSLGRNQPQHF.

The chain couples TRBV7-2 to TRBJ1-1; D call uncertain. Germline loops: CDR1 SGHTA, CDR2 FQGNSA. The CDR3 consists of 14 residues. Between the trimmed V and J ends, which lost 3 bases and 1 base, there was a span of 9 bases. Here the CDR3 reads CASSFSTWNTEAFF. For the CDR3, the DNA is TGTGCCAGCAGCTTTTCCACTTGGAACACTGAAGCTTTCTTT.

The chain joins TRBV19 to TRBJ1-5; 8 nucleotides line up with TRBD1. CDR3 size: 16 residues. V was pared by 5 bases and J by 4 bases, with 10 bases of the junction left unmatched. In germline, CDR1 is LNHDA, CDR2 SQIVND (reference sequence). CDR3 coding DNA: TGTGCCAGTAGTCTTCGGGCAGGGGGCCATAATCAGCCCCAGCATTTT. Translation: CASSLRAGGHNQPQHF.

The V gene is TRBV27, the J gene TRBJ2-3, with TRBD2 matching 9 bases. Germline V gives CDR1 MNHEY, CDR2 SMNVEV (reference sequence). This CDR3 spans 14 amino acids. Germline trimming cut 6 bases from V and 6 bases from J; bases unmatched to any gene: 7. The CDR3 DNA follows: TGTGCCAGCAGGGGAGCGGGGGGCGGGGATACGCAGTATTTT. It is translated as CASRGAGGGDTQYF.